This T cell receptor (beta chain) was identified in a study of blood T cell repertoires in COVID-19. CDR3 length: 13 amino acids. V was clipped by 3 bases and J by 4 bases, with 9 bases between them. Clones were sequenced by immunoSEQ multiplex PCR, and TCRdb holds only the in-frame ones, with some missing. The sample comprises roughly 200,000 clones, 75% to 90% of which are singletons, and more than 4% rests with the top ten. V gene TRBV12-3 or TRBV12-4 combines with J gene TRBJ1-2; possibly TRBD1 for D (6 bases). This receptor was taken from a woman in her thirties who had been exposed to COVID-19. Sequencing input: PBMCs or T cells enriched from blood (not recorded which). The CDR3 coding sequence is TGTGCCAGCAGTTTCGGGACACGCTATGGCTACACCTTC. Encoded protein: CASSFGTRYGYTF.